Each of the 10 T cell receptor beta chains below was sequenced from the same sample in a study of T-cell reconstitution after alpha-beta-depleted transplantation in children. As it was prepared, the TCRbeta library received unique molecular identifiers. From the PCR reads, TCRdb called clonotypes with MiXCR, one entry per CDR3 protein. The top ten hold under 5.5% of the sample, which has hundreds of thousands of distinct CDR3 sequences, about 24% seen once. The input for sequencing was PBMCs, mostly from graft donor cells, taken 360 days after TCRalphabeta/CD19-depleted stem cell transplant. Receptors were obtained from a female patient between 2 and 15 years old who had a stem cell transplant for congenital amegakaryocytic thrombocytopenia, so the T cells may come from the graft donor.

The rearrangement links TRBV20-1 to TRBJ1-1, with TRBD1 as a possible D gene (5 bases). The CDR3 has 14 amino acids. CDR1 is DFQATT and CDR2 is SNEGSKA in the germline V gene (reference sequence). Deletions cut 0 bases from V and 5 bases from J, with 13 bases between. CDR3 region: CSARDRRAWTEAFF. Here the CDR3 DNA reads TGCAGTGCTAGAGACCGCAGGGCTTGGACTGAAGCTTTCTTT.

The table lists this clonotype with many counts. The rearrangement links TRBV12-3 or TRBV12-4 to TRBJ1-4; no reliable D call. The CDR3 has 14 residues. Trimming removed 0 bases at V and 8 bases at J, with 10 bases between. CDR3 DNA sequence: TGTGCCAGCAGTTTAGCGCGCGGGCACGAAAAACTGTTTTTT. Translating gives CASSLARGHEKLFF.

The rearrangement uses TRBV20-1 and TRBJ2-7; D not resolved. CDR3 length equals 13 residues. V was pared by 0 bases and J by 0 bases, with 6 bases between. The V gene's germline CDR1 is DFQATT and CDR2 SNEGSKA (reference sequence). CDR3 sequence reads: CSAREVISYEQYF. CDR3 DNA: TGCAGTGCTAGAGAGGTAATCTCCTACGAGCAGTACTTC.

The chain carries TRBV20-1 and TRBJ2-2; D is perhaps TRBD1 (6 bases). Germline V gene sequence: CDR1 DFQATT, CDR2 SNEGSKA (reference sequence). CDR3 length: 14 residues. V was trimmed by 1 base and J by 4 bases, leaving 10 bases between them. The DNA of the CDR3 is TGCAGTGCTAGAGCAGGGGTCCTCACCGGGGAGCTGTTTTTT. Residues: CSARAGVLTGELFF.

V usage is TRBV20-1 and J usage is TRBJ1-1, with TRBD1 matching over 8 bases. The ends lost 5 bases at V and 3 bases at J; junction bases unmatched: 11. Germline CDR1 is DFQATT and CDR2 is SNEGSKA (reference sequence). The CDR3 runs to 15 residues. CDR3: CSARIMTGADTEAFF. CDR3 nucleotide sequence: TGCAGTGCTCGTATAATGACAGGGGCGGACACTGAAGCTTTCTTT.

This chain connects TRBV5-1 to TRBJ2-5; 10 bases match TRBD1. The CDR3 spans 15 residues. Trimming cost V 4 bases and J 7 bases; bases outside gene matches: 10. CDR1 and CDR2 (germline): SGHRS, YFSETQ. The CDR3 DNA follows: TGCGCCAGCAGCCATGACAGGGGGCTCGTGCGGACCCAGTACTTC. Amino acid sequence: CASSHDRGLVRTQYF.

The chain has TRBV6-1 and TRBJ1-2; D not resolved. The CDR3 sequence is 14 residues long. Deletions cut 7 bases from V and 1 base from J, with 13 bases between. The germline V gene has CDR1 MNHNS and CDR2 SASEGT. The CDR3: CASNLGVVNYGYTF. DNA of the CDR3: TGTGCCAGCAACCTTGGGGTGGTTAACTATGGCTACACCTTC.

This clonotype was observed a few times. V usage is TRBV28 and J usage is TRBJ2-1, with a weak D call TRBD1 (5 bases). Trimming cost V 5 bases and J 6 bases, with 20 bases left between them. The CDR3 length is 16 residues. Germline CDR1 and CDR2: MDHEN and SYDVKM. The DNA for the CDR3 is TGTGCCAGCAGTCCTGCGACAGAAAAGGGGATCAATGAGCAGTTCTTC. It yields the protein CASSPATEKGINEQFF.

The gene calls are TRBV18 and TRBJ2-3; D is unresolved. This CDR3 comprises 14 residues. V lost 2 bases and J 2 bases, leaving 8 bases between the germline ends. Germline assignment: CDR1 KGHSH and CDR2 LQKENI. The CDR3 region is CASSPSVSTDTQYF. Written as DNA, the CDR3 is TGTGCCAGCTCACCATCTGTATCCACAGATACGCAGTATTTT.

Only a few counts were recorded for this clonotype. V usage is TRBV6-5 and J usage is TRBJ2-5; 7 bases agree with TRBD1. Germline CDR1 is MNHEY and CDR2 is SVGAGI. Unmatched junction bases numbered 8, after V lost 4 bases and J lost 9 bases. This CDR3 spans 13 amino acids. CDR3 amino acids: CASSWTGSRAQYF. The CDR3 DNA reads TGTGCCAGCAGTTGGACAGGTAGTCGGGCCCAGTACTTC.